This TCR beta chain was identified during a study of technical replicates of blood from a few donors. Germline CDR1 and CDR2: SGHNT and YYREEE (reference sequence). CDR3 length: 13 residues. V lost 3 bases and J lost 2, with 9 bases in between. Assay: immunoSEQ multiplex PCR; the TCRdb copy retains only in-frame clones and omits some. Of tens of thousands of clones in the sample, about 90% were seen once. The specimen was T cells isolated from PBMCs. This chain uses TRBV5-4 with TRBJ2-7; D gene ambiguous. The source of this sequence is a human donor in good health. Some clones in this sample may be carry-over from other donors' samples. CDR3 in DNA: TGTGCCAGCAGCTCCGGCGGAACCTACGAGCAGTACTTC. The encoded protein is CASSSGGTYEQYF.